Described below is a single T cell receptor (beta chain) sequence and its context. This table comes from immunoSEQ multiplex PCR, and its TCRdb copy is limited to in-frame clones, with some not included. The profile shows approximately 110,000 clones, approximately 90% of them singletons. Germline V gene lookup returns CDR1 SGHAT and CDR2 FQDESV (reference sequence). Trimming cost V 2 bases and J 3 bases, with 10 bases left between them. The CDR3 has 14 amino acids. This sample is drawn from a study of control samples from healthy donors and cancer patients. The TCR was taken from a woman between 18 and 30 years old in good health. The sequencing input was blood. The rearrangement links TRBV11-1 to TRBJ2-5, with a possible D match to TRBD2 (6 bases). In DNA form, the CDR3 reads TGTGCCAGCAGCTTACTATGGGGGGAAGAGACCCAGTACTTC. Translating gives CASSLLWGEETQYF.